Each of the 25 T cell receptor beta chains below was sequenced from the same sample in a study of neurological immune-mediated disorders. TCRdb ran MiXCR on the 5' RACE reads and lists one entry per CDR3 protein. The table has over 11,000 distinct CDR3 sequences, under 11% seen once. What was sequenced was PBMCs. The receptors were sampled from a middle-aged woman in good health.

This clonotype was detected ten times or more. The rearrangement links TRBV5-1 to TRBJ2-3; 7 bases match TRBD1. The CDR3 runs to 13 residues. Germline CDR1 SGHRS, CDR2 YFSETQ. The J segment lost 6 bases and the V segment lost 0 bases, leaving 1 base of the junction unmatched. The CDR3 DNA follows: TGCGCCAGCAGCTTGGCCAGGGGGGATACGCAGTATTTT. Translated: CASSLARGDTQYF.

This clonotype was counted ten times or more. This chain joins TRBV4-1 and TRBJ2-3; D unclear. Germline CDR1 reads MGHRA; CDR2 reads YSYEKL. The CDR3 totals 15 residues. Trimming pared 4 bases from V and 5 bases from J, leaving 16 bases between. CDR3 loop: CASSRSLLSGDTQYF. The CDR3 DNA sequence: TGCGCCAGCAGCCGTTCCTTGCTGTCGGGAGATACGCAGTATTTT.

This clonotype was counted ten times or more. In nucleotides, the CDR3 is TGCAGTGCGTCCCCAGGGAATCAGCCCCAGCATTTT. It yields the protein CSASPGNQPQHF. The chain uses TRBV20-1 and TRBJ1-5, with D possibly matching TRBD1 (5 bases). V lost 6 bases, J lost 4 bases, and 10 bases lay in between. This CDR3 has 12 residues. The germline CDR1 and CDR2 sequences are DFQATT and SNEGSKA (reference sequence).

This clonotype was detected ten times or more. The chain uses TRBV3-1 and TRBJ1-2, with D unclear. There are 14 residues in the CDR3. Germline-derived CDR1 and CDR2 are LGHDT and YNNKEL (reference sequence). Trimming left V 1 base short and J 8 bases short, with 14 bases between. This CDR3 reads CASSQVIGRSGYTF. For the CDR3, the DNA is TGTGCCAGCAGCCAAGTGATAGGGAGGTCAGGCTACACCTTC.

This clonotype was seen at least ten times. The chain has TRBV28 and TRBJ2-3; D gene uncertain. Trimming removed 4 bases from V and 4 bases from J, with 12 bases in between. CDR1 is MDHEN and CDR2 is SYDVKM in the germline V gene. There are 14 residues in the CDR3. CDR3 sequence (DNA): TGTGCCAGCAGTTCGGGTAGCTCCCCAGATACGCAGTATTTT. Protein product: CASSSGSSPDTQYF. Supplemented by reference TRBV28 and TRBJ2-3, the full variable domain reads DVKVTQSSRYLVKRTGEKVFLECVQDMDHENMFWYRQDPGLGLRLIYFSYDVKMKEKGDIPEGYSVSREKKERFSLILESASTNQTSMYLCASSSGSSPDTQYFGPGTRLTVL.

This clonotype occurred many times. The gene calls are TRBV12-3 or TRBV12-4 and TRBJ2-1, with 9 bases fitting TRBD1. The V and J ends lost 3 bases and 5 bases, in that order; junction bases with no gene match: 5. CDR3 length: 15 amino acids. CDR3 DNA: TGTGCCAGCAGTTTCCGGGACAGGGACCACAATGAGCAGTTCTTC. This gives the protein CASSFRDRDHNEQFF.

This clonotype was counted at least ten times. V and J are TRBV11-2 and TRBJ2-7; 9 nucleotides match TRBD1. In germline, CDR1 is SGHAT, CDR2 FQNNGV. J gave up 3 bases and V 7 bases, and 10 bases lay outside the gene matches. The CDR3 extends over 15 amino acids. The CDR3 DNA is TGTGCCAGCAACCTCTTCCGGACAGGGGTCTACGAGCAGTACTTC. Translating gives CASNLFRTGVYEQYF.

In this sample, this clonotype turned up many times. V and J are TRBV20-1 and TRBJ2-7; D is possibly TRBD1 (6 bases). This CDR3 spans 12 amino acids. Between the trimmed V and J ends, which lost 3 bases and 1 base, there was a span of 7 bases. Per germline, CDR1 DFQATT and CDR2 SNEGSKA (reference sequence). In DNA form, the CDR3 reads TGCAGTGCTAGCAGGGGTTCCTACGAGCAGTACTTC. As protein: CSASRGSYEQYF.

In this sample, this clonotype turned up many times. The rearrangement joins TRBV7-8 to TRBJ2-4; no reliable D call. The CDR3 runs 16 residues. CDR1 and CDR2 from the germline V gene are SGHVS and FQNEAQ. Trimming stripped 5 bases from V and 2 bases from J, with 16 bases between. The CDR3 DNA reads as TGTGCCAGCAGCCCGTTTGTGGGCGCTCCCAAAAACATTCAGTACTTC. Its protein product is CASSPFVGAPKNIQYF.

There are many counts of this clonotype. The chain links TRBV20-1 to TRBJ1-2, with 9 nucleotides matching TRBD1. J was trimmed by 1 base and V by 2 bases; bases with no gene match: 8. The CDR3 is 16 residues long. Germline CDR1 is DFQATT and CDR2 is SNEGSKA (reference sequence). Written as DNA, the CDR3 is TGCAGTGCTAGACCCCGGGACAGGGAAATTAACTATGGCTACACCTTC. It encodes CSARPRDREINYGYTF.

About this clonotype itself: The DNA is left out, because the CDR3 cannot be placed on it with certainty; the CDR3 is given as TCRdb lists it. The V and J genes are TRBV7-8 and TRBJ2-1; no DNA check was done on the table's D call, TRBD2. Germline CDR1 SGHVS, CDR2 FQNEAQ. The CDR3 totals 22 residues, both ends included. CDR3 sequence: CASSFYICSATWRASGLDEQFF.

At least ten counts were recorded for this clonotype. V usage is TRBV2 and J usage is TRBJ2-7; TRBD2 agrees at 9 bases. The CDR3 is 16 residues long. V trimming: 6 bases; J trimming: 2 bases; junction bases outside the gene matches: 11. Per the germline V gene, CDR1 is SNHLY and CDR2 is FYNNEI. CDR3 nucleotides: TGTGCCAGCAGGGGACAACAGCGGGAGGCCACCTACGAGCAGTACTTC. As protein: CASRGQQREATYEQYF.

This clonotype was seen repeatedly, ten times or more. V usage is TRBV5-5 and J usage is TRBJ2-2; D might be TRBD2 (6 bases). Between the trimmed V and J ends, which lost 4 bases and 3 bases, there was a span of 13 bases. The CDR3 is made up of 15 amino acids. The V gene's germline CDR1 is SGHKS and CDR2 YYEKEE (reference sequence). As DNA, the CDR3 is TGTGCCAGCAGCCTCCGGGAGCTAGACACCGGGGAGCTGTTTTTT. The encoded protein is CASSLRELDTGELFF.

This clonotype was counted many times. The CDR3 DNA reads as TGCAGTGCTAGAGATTTGTTAGGGCGGGAGGGATACGAGCAGTACTTC. It codes for CSARDLLGREGYEQYF. The J gene is TRBJ2-7, the V gene TRBV20-1; the match to TRBD2 covers 9 bases. The CDR3 runs 16 residues. The J segment lost 4 bases and the V segment lost 0 bases, leaving 10 bases of the junction unmatched. Germline loops: CDR1 DFQATT, CDR2 SNEGSKA (reference sequence).

This CDR3 is CATSGRDRGPDTQYF. The CDR3 DNA follows: TGTGCCACCAGCGGCCGGGACAGGGGGCCAGATACGCAGTATTTT. This rearrangement joins TRBV15 to TRBJ2-3; 12 bases are a match to TRBD1. The germline CDR1 and CDR2 sequences are LNHNV and YYDKDF (reference sequence). CDR3 length equals 15 residues. J was trimmed by 4 bases and V by 5 bases; bases with no gene match: 4.

This clonotype was observed at least ten times. The V gene is TRBV6-5, the J gene TRBJ1-6; D call uncertain. This CDR3 region has 16 residues. V lost 0 bases and J lost 0, with 6 bases in between. Germline CDR1 is MNHEY and CDR2 is SVGAGI. The CDR3 DNA sequence: TGTGCCAGCAGTTACTCGATCAGCTCCTATAATTCACCCCTCCACTTT. Protein product: CASSYSISSYNSPLHF.

This chain uses TRBV12-3 or TRBV12-4 with TRBJ2-1; TRBD1 aligns across 7 bases. The CDR3 has 15 residues. After removal of 6 bases from V and 0 bases from J, the junction contained 5 bases not matched to a gene. CDR3 nucleotides: TGTGCCAGCAGCAGGACAGGCAGCTCCTACAATGAGCAGTTCTTC. Protein product: CASSRTGSSYNEQFF.

In this sample, this clonotype turned up many times. J is TRBJ2-2 and V is TRBV27; D remains ambiguous. CDR3 length: 15 residues. Germline CDR1 reads MNHEY; CDR2 reads SMNVEV (reference sequence). The V end lost 3 bases, the J end lost 3 bases, and 11 bases lay between the germline ends. CDR3 sequence (DNA): TGTGCCAGCAGTTTTGCACAAGGCTACACCGGGGAGCTGTTTTTT. Translating it yields CASSFAQGYTGELFF.

This clonotype was counted many times. The rearrangement uses TRBV5-1 and TRBJ2-7; TRBD2 matches 7 bases. The J segment lost 3 bases and the V segment lost 0 bases, leaving 6 bases of the junction unmatched. The CDR3 length is 15 residues. Germline values: CDR1 SGHRS, CDR2 YFSETQ. This CDR3 is CASSLGWRESYEQYF. CDR3 nucleotide sequence: TGCGCCAGCAGCTTGGGATGGCGGGAGAGCTACGAGCAGTACTTC.

In this sample, this clonotype turned up many times. The chain has TRBV20-1 and TRBJ2-7, with D possibly matching TRBD2 (6 bases). Trimming shortened V by 0 bases and J by 4 bases, and 13 bases separated the two germline ends. The germline V gene has CDR1 DFQATT and CDR2 SNEGSKA (reference sequence). This CDR3 spans 14 amino acids. The CDR3 nucleotides read TGCAGTGCTAGAGATTGGTTGGGGGGTTACGAGCAGTACTTC. Its translation is CSARDWLGGYEQYF.

In this sample, this clonotype turned up many times. This chain connects TRBV20-1 to TRBJ2-5; TRBD2 aligns across 9 bases. J gave up 2 bases and V 1 base, and 5 bases lay outside the gene matches. This CDR3 region has 15 residues. The germline gives CDR1 DFQATT, CDR2 SNEGSKA (reference sequence). CDR3 region: CSARATSGRQETQYF. The CDR3 DNA is TGCAGTGCTAGAGCGACTAGCGGACGTCAAGAGACCCAGTACTTC.

This clonotype has at least ten counts. V and J are TRBV10-3 and TRBJ2-3, with D possibly matching TRBD2 (6 bases). Germline CDR1 is ENHRY and CDR2 is SYGVKD. The CDR3 sequence is 14 residues long. Trimming shortened V by 10 bases and J by 2 bases, and 16 bases separated the two germline ends. The DNA of the CDR3 is TGTGCCACCAACCGGGACTTAAACACAGATACGCAGTATTTT. This sequence encodes CATNRDLNTDTQYF.

This clonotype was counted at least ten times. The chain couples TRBV5-6 to TRBJ2-2; 12 positions agree with TRBD1. The J segment lost 7 bases and the V segment lost 2 bases, leaving 6 bases of the junction unmatched. Germline CDR1 SGHDT, CDR2 YYEEEE. CDR3 length equals 16 residues. In nucleotides, the CDR3 is TGTGCCAGCAGCTTCGGGGACAGGGGGCGCGTCGGGGAGCTGTTTTTT. This sequence encodes CASSFGDRGRVGELFF.

This clonotype was seen repeatedly, ten times or more. The J gene is TRBJ2-7, the V gene TRBV27; 7 positions match TRBD2. CDR3 size: 17 residues. Per germline, CDR1 MNHEY and CDR2 SMNVEV (reference sequence). The J segment lost 3 bases and the V segment lost 1 base, leaving 12 bases of the junction unmatched. The CDR3 region is CASSLYGTREGYYEQYF. The CDR3, as DNA: TGTGCCAGCAGTTTATACGGAACTAGGGAGGGTTACTACGAGCAGTACTTC.

Many counts were recorded for this clonotype. V is TRBV15 and J is TRBJ1-4; D gene uncertain. The CDR3 has 16 amino acids. The germline gives CDR1 LNHNV, CDR2 YYDKDF (reference sequence). V dropped 0 bases and J dropped 6 bases, with 14 bases sitting between them. The CDR3 here is CATSRDIDTSDEKLFF. The CDR3 DNA is TGTGCCACCAGCAGAGATATCGACACCAGCGATGAAAAACTGTTTTTT.